The 32 T cell receptor beta chains in this list originate from one sample, sequenced in a study of neurological immune-mediated disorders. Specified time point: longitudinal time-point 2. In TCRdb, the 5' RACE reads were re-called with MiXCR into one record per CDR3 protein. The sample consists of some 87,000 distinct CDR3 sequences, over 10% of them appearing once. Sequencing was carried out using PBMCs. The receptors derive from a female donor with HTLV-1-associated myelopathy (HAM/TSP).

This clonotype was seen many times. This chain connects TRBV20-1 to TRBJ1-5, with 7 bases fitting TRBD1. There are 13 residues in the CDR3. J gave up 5 bases and V 6 bases, and 7 bases lay outside the gene matches. Germline V lookup: CDR1 DFQATT, CDR2 SNEGSKA (reference sequence). The CDR3 nucleotides are TGCAGTGCCAAGGGGGCTCTAGATCAGCCCCAGCATTTT. Translating gives CSAKGALDQPQHF.

This clonotype was observed many times. J is TRBJ2-3 and V is TRBV10-1; 8 nucleotides align to TRBD2. Germline loops: CDR1 WNHNN, CDR2 SYGVQD (reference sequence). Trimming removed 3 bases from V and 1 base from J; junction bases left unmatched: 3. CDR3 length: 15 amino acids. The CDR3 nucleotides read TGCGCCAGCAGTGAACTAGCGGCCCGCACAGATACGCAGTATTTT. It codes for CASSELAARTDTQYF.

There are many counts of this clonotype. The chain uses TRBV3-1 and TRBJ2-1; a weak D match, TRBD1 (5 bases). CDR1 is LGHDT and CDR2 is YNNKEL in the germline V gene (reference sequence). Trimming took off 1 base at V and 12 bases at J, with 13 bases between the two ends. The CDR3 sequence is 13 residues long. The CDR3: CASSQGPRAVQFF. In DNA, the CDR3 is TGTGCCAGCAGCCAAGGACCCAGGGCGGTGCAGTTCTTC.

The sample holds many counts of this clonotype. V usage is TRBV6-1 and J usage is TRBJ2-1; D may be TRBD1 or TRBD2 (6 bases each). Per the germline V gene, CDR1 is MNHNS and CDR2 is SASEGT. This CDR3 has 15 residues. Trimming removed 6 bases at V and 0 bases at J, with 12 bases between. For the CDR3, the DNA is TGTGCCAGCAGGCGGGACACCAGCTCCTACAATGAGCAGTTCTTC. Its translation: CASRRDTSSYNEQFF.

This clonotype appeared many times. V and J are TRBV5-1 and TRBJ1-2; no reliable D call. Germline CDR1 SGHRS, CDR2 YFSETQ. Trimming took off 4 bases at V and 3 bases at J, with 16 bases between the two ends. CDR3 length: 15 amino acids. The CDR3 DNA sequence: TGCGCCAGCAGCACTCCAGACGGCTCCTACTATGGCTACACCTTC. Its translation is CASSTPDGSYYGYTF.

The gene calls are TRBV7-8 and TRBJ1-1, with TRBD1 matching over 9 bases. Germline loops: CDR1 SGHVS, CDR2 FQNEAQ. The CDR3 has 19 amino acids. J lost 1 base, V lost 0 bases, and 12 bases had no gene match. The DNA for the CDR3 is TGTGCCAGCAGCTTAGCGATCCGGACAGGGGACGGTCGGAACACTGAAGCTTTCTTT. Its translation: CASSLAIRTGDGRNTEAFF. Full variable domain (outside the CDR3, taken from reference TRBV7-8 and TRBJ1-1): GAGVSQSPRYKVAKRGQDVALRCDPISGHVSLFWYQQALGQGPEFLTYFQNEAQLDKSGLPSDRFFAERPEGSVSTLKIQRTQQEDSAVYLCASSLAIRTGDGRNTEAFFGQGTRLTVV.

A remark on this clonotype: Given a much more abundant clone one base away, this may be a read error. This rearrangement joins TRBV5-1 to TRBJ2-5; no clear D. The CDR3 is 14 residues long. CDR1 and CDR2 from the germline V gene are SGHRS and YFSETQ. CDR3 nucleotides: TGCGTCAGCAGCCCAAGAAGTGGTACTGAGACCCAGTACTTC. Translation: CVSSPRSGTETQYF.

This clonotype was observed at least ten times. The chain couples TRBV20-1 to TRBJ1-6, with D tentatively TRBD1 (6 bases). The germline V gene encodes CDR1 DFQATT and CDR2 SNEGSKA (reference sequence). This CDR3 region has 15 residues. The V and J ends lost 1 base and 9 bases respectively, with 16 bases between them. The CDR3 DNA reads as TGCAGTGCTAGAGTCGCACAGGGTGGTAGTTCACCCCTCCACTTT. Translating gives CSARVAQGGSSPLHF.

The rearrangement links TRBV20-1 to TRBJ2-3, with TRBD2 matching over 11 bases. CDR1 is DFQATT and CDR2 is SNEGSKA in the germline V gene (reference sequence). The CDR3 spans 17 residues. V was pared by 1 base and J by 1 base, with 7 bases of the junction left unmatched. The CDR3 nucleotides read TGCAGTGCTAGAGTTGGGACTAGCGGTGGTGGCACAGATACGCAGTATTTT. Its protein is CSARVGTSGGGTDTQYF.

This clonotype was seen ten or more times. The rearrangement links TRBV12-3 or TRBV12-4 to TRBJ1-2, with TRBD1 matching 10 bases. This CDR3 comprises 15 residues. Trimming cost V 6 bases and J 7 bases; bases outside gene matches: 11. CDR3 residues: CASSRTGGSFRGYTF. CDR3 sequence (DNA): TGTGCCAGCAGCAGGACAGGGGGTAGTTTCCGTGGCTACACCTTC.

The chain employs TRBV28 and TRBJ2-7; the D gene is possibly TRBD1 (5 bases). Per the germline V gene, CDR1 is MDHEN and CDR2 is SYDVKM. The CDR3 spans 13 residues. Trimming cost V 1 base and J 2 bases, with 6 bases left between them. For the CDR3, the DNA is TGTGCCAGCAGTTTATTCAGGGCCTACGAGCAGTACTTC. This sequence encodes CASSLFRAYEQYF.

This clonotype was seen ten or more times. This sequence joins TRBV12-3 or TRBV12-4 and TRBJ2-4; 9 bases line up with TRBD1. This CDR3 comprises 15 residues. Trimming removed 6 bases from V and 1 base from J; junction bases left unmatched: 4. CDR3 sequence reads: CASSRTGVAKNIQYF. For the CDR3, the DNA is TGTGCCAGCAGCAGGACAGGGGTGGCCAAAAACATTCAGTACTTC.

This clonotype was seen many times. This chain links TRBV9 with TRBJ2-7; 7 bases match TRBD1. CDR1 and CDR2 (germline): SGDLS, YYNGEE. The CDR3 consists of 12 residues. The ends lost 3 bases at V and 6 bases at J; junction bases unmatched: 3. CDR3 nucleotide sequence: TGTGCCAGCAGCGCTGACAGGGTCGAGCAGTACTTC. Its protein is CASSADRVEQYF.

This clonotype was observed at least ten times. The chain recombines TRBV7-3 with TRBJ1-1, with D unclear. Germline loops: CDR1 SGHTA, CDR2 FQGTGA. The CDR3 has 13 amino acids. The V gene lost 2 bases and the J gene lost 1 base, with 5 bases spanning the gap. The DNA of the CDR3 is TGTGCCAGCAGCTTATCAGGGAACACTGAAGCTTTCTTT. Translated, it gives CASSLSGNTEAFF.

This clonotype was seen a handful of times. This chain links TRBV11-1 with TRBJ2-1; 7 bases align to TRBD1. The CDR3 is 15 amino acids. Germline V gives CDR1 SGHAT, CDR2 FQDESV (reference sequence). Losses at the gene ends were 7 bases for V and 5 bases for J; bases not matched to a gene: 11. DNA for the CDR3: TGTGCCAGCACCCCCCGGGACAGTATCGACAATGAGCAGTTCTTC. It is translated as CASTPRDSIDNEQFF.

This clonotype was seen many times. The chain recombines TRBV5-1 with TRBJ2-1; either TRBD1 or TRBD2 may supply D (5 bases each). V shed 4 bases and J shed 0 bases, with 17 bases lying between them. This CDR3 has 17 amino acids. CDR1 and CDR2 from the germline V gene are SGHRS and YFSETQ. The CDR3 protein is CASSMRGVRSSYNEQFF. CDR3 sequence (DNA): TGCGCCAGCAGCATGAGAGGGGTACGGAGCTCCTACAATGAGCAGTTCTTC.

A word on this clonotype: A much larger clone differs from this one at a single base, so this may be a read error. The chain joins TRBV20-1 to TRBJ2-3; 7 bases are a match to TRBD2. The CDR3 sequence is 11 residues long. Germline CDR1 and CDR2: DFQATT and SNEGSKA (reference sequence). In DNA, the CDR3 is TGCGTTTTAGCGGGCACAGGTACGCAGTATTTT. Protein product: CVLAGTGTQYF.

This clonotype was counted many times. The genes are TRBV12-3 or TRBV12-4 and TRBJ1-1; perhaps TRBD1 as D (5 bases). The V end was cut by 7 bases, the J end by 4 bases, with 22 bases between. The length of the CDR3 is 16 residues. The CDR3 loop reads CASNTIHGGLGTEAFF. CDR3 in DNA: TGTGCCAGCAACACAATCCACGGGGGGTTGGGCACTGAAGCTTTCTTT.

The rearrangement joins TRBV5-5 to TRBJ2-7; TRBD2 might be the D (6 bases). From germline, CDR1 is SGHKS and CDR2 YYEKEE (reference sequence). V lost 0 bases to trimming and J lost 7 bases, with 8 bases between them. The CDR3 spans 12 residues. The CDR3 here is CASSLAAGEQYF. The CDR3 coding sequence is TGTGCCAGCAGCTTGGCGGCGGGGGAGCAGTACTTC.

This clonotype was recorded at least ten times. The CDR3 region is CASSPGQTGTTDTQYF. DNA for the CDR3: TGTGCCAGCTCACCTGGGCAGACAGGGACTACAGATACGCAGTATTTT. This sequence joins TRBV18 and TRBJ2-3; maybe TRBD1 (7 bases). Trimming removed 3 bases at V and 3 bases at J, with 16 bases between. Germline CDR1 KGHSH, CDR2 LQKENI. The CDR3 contains 16 residues.

This clonotype is termed medium-sized. The chain is built from TRBV28 and TRBJ1-1, with a tentative D call TRBD1 (6 bases). The CDR3 spans 17 residues. Looked up from germline, CDR1 is MDHEN and CDR2 is SYDVKM. Trimming removed 3 bases from V and 0 bases from J, with 17 bases in between. The CDR3 protein is CASSFPYGGDMNTEAFF. The CDR3 DNA is TGTGCCAGCAGTTTCCCATATGGTGGGGACATGAACACTGAAGCTTTCTTT. Looking up the rest from reference TRBV28 and TRBJ1-1 gives the full variable domain: DVKVTQSSRYLVKRTGEKVFLECVQDMDHENMFWYRQDPGLGLRLIYFSYDVKMKEKGDIPEGYSVSREKKERFSLILESASTNQTSMYLCASSFPYGGDMNTEAFFGQGTRLTVV.

In its sample, this clonotype was seen many times. This sequence joins TRBV6-5 and TRBJ2-2; either TRBD1 or TRBD2 may supply D (5 bases each). CDR3 length: 15 amino acids. In germline, CDR1 is MNHEY, CDR2 SVGAGI. Trimming left V 6 bases short and J 0 bases short, with 11 bases between. The CDR3 protein is CASSPGDANTGELFF. The CDR3 DNA reads TGTGCCAGCAGCCCCGGGGACGCGAACACCGGGGAGCTGTTTTTT.

This clonotype was detected many times. The chain couples TRBV12-3 or TRBV12-4 to TRBJ2-6; 12 nucleotides align to TRBD1. The length of the CDR3 is 17 residues. V lost 5 bases to trimming and J lost 2 bases; unmatched junction nucleotides: 4. CDR3 protein: CASSPRDRGPGANVLTF. CDR3 DNA: TGTGCCAGCAGTCCCCGGGACAGGGGGCCTGGGGCCAACGTCCTGACTTTC.

In this sample, this clonotype turned up many times. The chain recombines TRBV20-1 with TRBJ2-7, with D possibly being TRBD1 or TRBD2 (5 bases each). V was trimmed by 6 bases and J by 0 bases, leaving 15 bases between them. Germline V CDR1 and CDR2: DFQATT, SNEGSKA (reference sequence). This CDR3 is built from 14 residues. CDR3 sequence (DNA): TGCAGTGCAATGGTACGGGGCCGCTCCTACGAGCAGTACTTC. It translates to CSAMVRGRSYEQYF.

This clonotype was recorded many times. This sequence joins TRBV10-3 and TRBJ1-5; no reliable D call. Germline V gene data show CDR1 as ENHRY and CDR2 as SYGVKD. The V end was cut by 4 bases, the J end by 6 bases, with 10 bases between. CDR3 length: 13 residues. DNA for the CDR3: TGTGCCATCAGTGGGTCGGGGAGTCAGCCCCAGCATTTT. It translates to CAISGSGSQPQHF.

This clonotype came up many times. The genes are TRBV20-1 and TRBJ1-5, with a tentative D call TRBD1 (6 bases). The CDR3 runs 13 residues. Germline loops: CDR1 DFQATT, CDR2 SNEGSKA (reference sequence). The V end lost 0 bases, the J end lost 4 bases, and 7 bases lay between the germline ends. This CDR3 is CSARDQGNQPQHF. CDR3 bases: TGCAGTGCTAGAGATCAGGGGAATCAGCCCCAGCATTTT.

There are many counts of this clonotype. The genes are TRBV28 and TRBJ2-3; 7 nucleotides align to TRBD2. The germline V gene encodes CDR1 MDHEN and CDR2 SYDVKM. V lost 8 bases and J lost 6; bases outside the gene matches: 5. The CDR3 loop spans 12 amino acids. CDR3 protein: CASGRDWDTQYF. The CDR3 DNA sequence: TGTGCCAGCGGGAGGGATTGGGATACGCAGTATTTT.

The chain joins TRBV9 to TRBJ2-5; D is perhaps TRBD2 (5 bases). V lost 4 bases and J lost 0, with 7 bases in between. Germline V gives CDR1 SGDLS, CDR2 YYNGEE. The CDR3 covers 13 residues. The CDR3, as DNA: TGTGCCAGCAGCCCGGGATACCAAGAGACCCAGTACTTC. Residues: CASSPGYQETQYF. Full variable domain (rest looked up from reference TRBV9 and TRBJ2-5): DSGVTQTPKHLITATGQRVTLRCSPRSGDLSVYWYQQSLDQGLQFLIQYYNGEERAKGNILERFSAQQFPDLHSELNLSSLELGDSALYFCASSPGYQETQYFGPGTRLLVL.

This clonotype was seen repeatedly, ten times or more. The chain joins TRBV20-1 to TRBJ1-5; 7 bases map to TRBD1. The CDR3 is made up of 15 amino acids. V was pared by 6 bases and J by 3 bases, with 11 bases of the junction left unmatched. Germline V CDR1 and CDR2: DFQATT, SNEGSKA (reference sequence). CDR3 DNA sequence: TGCAGTGCCCTGAACCCGGGACAGTTCAATCAGCCCCAGCATTTT. It translates to CSALNPGQFNQPQHF.

At least ten counts were recorded for this clonotype. The chain recombines TRBV7-3 with TRBJ2-2; the D gene is possibly TRBD2 (6 bases). CDR1 and CDR2 (germline): SGHTA, FQGTGA. The CDR3 spans 16 residues. Trimming took 5 bases from V and 7 from J, leaving 20 bases between them. Written as DNA, the CDR3 is TGTGCCAGCAGCCCCCCACCCGTCCAGCGGGTCGGGGAGCTGTTTTTT. Encoded protein: CASSPPPVQRVGELFF.

Worth noting for this clonotype: A much larger clonotype is one base distant, so this may be a read error. The chain has TRBV5-5 and TRBJ1-1; D uncertain. The CDR3 contains 15 residues. Germline CDR1 is SGHKS and CDR2 is YYEKEE (reference sequence). As DNA, the CDR3 is TGTGCCAGCAGCCCGTCCGGGTCCTTATACACTGAATCTTTCTTT. Protein: CASSPSGSLYTESFF.

This clonotype appeared many times. V usage is TRBV7-6 and J usage is TRBJ1-4; the D gene is possibly TRBD1 (5 bases). V lost 6 bases, J lost 4 bases, and 15 bases lay in between. Germline assignment: CDR1 SGHVS and CDR2 FNYEAQ. The CDR3 covers 15 residues. CDR3 protein: CASSHRGPDNEKLFF. CDR3 nucleotide sequence: TGTGCCAGCAGTCATAGGGGACCCGATAATGAAAAACTGTTTTTT.